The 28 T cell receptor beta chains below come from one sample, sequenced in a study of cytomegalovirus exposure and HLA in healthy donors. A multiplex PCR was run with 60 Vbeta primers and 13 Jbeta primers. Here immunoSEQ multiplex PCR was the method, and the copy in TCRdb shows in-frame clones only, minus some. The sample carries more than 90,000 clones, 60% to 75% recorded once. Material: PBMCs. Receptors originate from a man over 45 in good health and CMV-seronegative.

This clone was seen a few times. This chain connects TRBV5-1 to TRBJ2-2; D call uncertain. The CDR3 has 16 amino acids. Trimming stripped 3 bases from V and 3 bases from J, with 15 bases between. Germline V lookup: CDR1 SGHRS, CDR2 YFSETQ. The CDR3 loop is CASSWRLSMDTGELFF. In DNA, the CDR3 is TGCGCCAGCAGCTGGCGGTTAAGTATGGACACCGGGGAGCTGTTTTTT.

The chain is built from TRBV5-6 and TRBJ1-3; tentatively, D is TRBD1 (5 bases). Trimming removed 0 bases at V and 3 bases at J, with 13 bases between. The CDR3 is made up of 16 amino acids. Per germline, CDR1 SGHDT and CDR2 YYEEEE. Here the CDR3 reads CASSLEVGRGGNTIYF. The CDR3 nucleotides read TGTGCCAGCAGCTTGGAAGTGGGGCGCGGTGGAAACACCATATATTTT.

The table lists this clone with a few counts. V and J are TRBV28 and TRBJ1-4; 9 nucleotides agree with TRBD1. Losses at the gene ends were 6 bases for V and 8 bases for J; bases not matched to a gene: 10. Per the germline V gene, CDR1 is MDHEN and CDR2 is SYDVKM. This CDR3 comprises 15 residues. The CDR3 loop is CASRDRDRVGEKLFF. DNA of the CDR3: TGTGCCAGCAGGGATCGGGACAGGGTAGGGGAAAAACTGTTTTTT.

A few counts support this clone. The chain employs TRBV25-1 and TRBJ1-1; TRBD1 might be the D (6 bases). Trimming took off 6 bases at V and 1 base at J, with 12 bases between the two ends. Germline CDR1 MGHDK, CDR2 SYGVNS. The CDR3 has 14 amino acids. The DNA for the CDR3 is TGTGCCAGCAGCGACAGGTCGAAGAACACTGAAGCTTTCTTT. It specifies CASSDRSKNTEAFF.

CDR3 bases: TGTGCCAGCAGCCGGGGACAGGGGGCGAACGGGGAGCTGTTTTTT. It encodes CASSRGQGANGELFF. This chain uses TRBV7-6 with TRBJ2-2; 12 bases line up with TRBD1. Per germline, CDR1 SGHVS and CDR2 FNYEAQ. J gave up 7 bases and V 5 bases, and 5 bases lay outside the gene matches. The CDR3 totals 15 residues.

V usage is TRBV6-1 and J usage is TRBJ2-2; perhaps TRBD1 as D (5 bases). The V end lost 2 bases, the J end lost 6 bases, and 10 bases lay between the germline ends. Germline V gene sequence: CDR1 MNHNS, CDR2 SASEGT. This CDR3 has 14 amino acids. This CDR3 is CASSETGRAGELFF. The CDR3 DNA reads TGTGCCAGCAGTGAAACAGGCCGGGCCGGGGAGCTGTTTTTT.

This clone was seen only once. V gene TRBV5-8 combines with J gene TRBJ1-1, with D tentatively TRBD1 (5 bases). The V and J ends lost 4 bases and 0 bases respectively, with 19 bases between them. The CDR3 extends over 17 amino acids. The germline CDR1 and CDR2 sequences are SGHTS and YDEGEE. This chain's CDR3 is CASSDDRSNRMNTEAFF. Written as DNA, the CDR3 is TGTGCCAGCAGCGATGACAGAAGCAATAGGATGAACACTGAAGCTTTCTTT.

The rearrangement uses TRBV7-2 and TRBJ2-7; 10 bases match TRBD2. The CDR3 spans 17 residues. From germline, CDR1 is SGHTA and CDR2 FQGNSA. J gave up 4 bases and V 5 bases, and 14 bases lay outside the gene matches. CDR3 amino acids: CASSVGGAGGSVYEQYF. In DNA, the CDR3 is TGTGCCAGCAGCGTTGGCGGAGCGGGAGGGTCCGTATACGAGCAGTACTTC.

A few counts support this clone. CDR3 loop: CASSYSSRSGANVLTF. The CDR3 region has the DNA TGTGCCAGCAGTTACTCGAGTCGGTCTGGGGCCAACGTCCTGACTTTC. The chain employs TRBV6-6 and TRBJ2-6; D not certain. V was shortened by 0 bases and J by 1 base, with 7 bases between the two germline ends. Germline CDR1 is MNHNY and CDR2 is SVGAGI (reference sequence). The CDR3 has 16 residues.

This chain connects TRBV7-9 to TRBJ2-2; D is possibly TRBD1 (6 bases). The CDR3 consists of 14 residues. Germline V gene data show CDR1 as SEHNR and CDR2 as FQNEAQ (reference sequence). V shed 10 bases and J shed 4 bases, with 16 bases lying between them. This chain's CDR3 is CATRRGTATGELFF. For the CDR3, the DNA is TGTGCCACCCGAAGGGGGACCGCCACCGGGGAGCTGTTTTTT.

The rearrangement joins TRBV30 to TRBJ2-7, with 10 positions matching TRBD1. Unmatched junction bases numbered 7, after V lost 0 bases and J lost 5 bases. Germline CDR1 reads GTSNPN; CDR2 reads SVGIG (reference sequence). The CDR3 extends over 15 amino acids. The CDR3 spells CAWSVAGQGGDEQYF. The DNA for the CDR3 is TGTGCCTGGAGTGTAGCAGGACAGGGGGGAGACGAGCAGTACTTC.

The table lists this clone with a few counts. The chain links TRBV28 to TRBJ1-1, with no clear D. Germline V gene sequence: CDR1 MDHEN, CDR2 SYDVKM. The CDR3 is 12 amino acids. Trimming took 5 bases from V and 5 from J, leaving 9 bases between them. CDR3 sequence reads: CASSLRRTEAFF. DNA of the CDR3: TGTGCCAGCAGTCTACGGAGGACTGAAGCTTTCTTT. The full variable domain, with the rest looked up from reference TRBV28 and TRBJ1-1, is DVKVTQSSRYLVKRTGEKVFLECVQDMDHENMFWYRQDPGLGLRLIYFSYDVKMKEKGDIPEGYSVSREKKERFSLILESASTNQTSMYLCASSLRRTEAFFGQGTRLTVV.

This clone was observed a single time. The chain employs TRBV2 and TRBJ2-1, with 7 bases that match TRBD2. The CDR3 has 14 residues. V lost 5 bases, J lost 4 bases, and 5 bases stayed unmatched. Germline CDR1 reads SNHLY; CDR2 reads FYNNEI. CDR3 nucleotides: TGTGCCAGCAGTCTGGAGCGGGATTACAATGAGCAGTTCTTC. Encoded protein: CASSLERDYNEQFF.

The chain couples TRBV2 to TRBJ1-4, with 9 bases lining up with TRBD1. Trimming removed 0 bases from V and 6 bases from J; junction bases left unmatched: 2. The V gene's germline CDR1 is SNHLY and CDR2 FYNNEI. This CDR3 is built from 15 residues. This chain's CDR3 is CASSEARTGDEKLFF. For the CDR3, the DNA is TGTGCCAGCAGTGAAGCCCGGACAGGGGATGAAAAACTGTTTTTT.

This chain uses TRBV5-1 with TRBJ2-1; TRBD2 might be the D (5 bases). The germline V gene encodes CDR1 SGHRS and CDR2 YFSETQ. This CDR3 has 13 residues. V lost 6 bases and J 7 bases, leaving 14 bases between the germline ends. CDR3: CASKKVPGNEQFF. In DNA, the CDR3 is TGCGCCAGCAAGAAGGTCCCGGGGAATGAGCAGTTCTTC.

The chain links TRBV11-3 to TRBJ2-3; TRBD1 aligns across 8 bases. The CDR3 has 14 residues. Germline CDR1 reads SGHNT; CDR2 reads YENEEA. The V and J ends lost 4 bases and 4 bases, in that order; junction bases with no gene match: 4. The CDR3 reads CASSSTGAADTQYF. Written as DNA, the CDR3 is TGTGCCAGCAGCTCGACAGGGGCGGCAGATACGCAGTATTTT.

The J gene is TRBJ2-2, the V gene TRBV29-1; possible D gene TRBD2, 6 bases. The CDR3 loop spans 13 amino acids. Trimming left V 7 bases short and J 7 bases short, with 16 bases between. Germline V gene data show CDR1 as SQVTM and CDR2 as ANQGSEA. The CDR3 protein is CSGVGLQGGELFF. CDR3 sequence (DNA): TGCAGCGGGGTGGGACTTCAAGGCGGGGAGCTGTTTTTT.

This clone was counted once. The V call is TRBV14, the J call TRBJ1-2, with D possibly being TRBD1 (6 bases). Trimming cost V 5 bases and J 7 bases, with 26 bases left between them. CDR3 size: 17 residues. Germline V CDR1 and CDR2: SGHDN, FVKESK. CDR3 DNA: TGTGCCAGCAGCTACAGATACAGGGACACCCCGGGCGCTGGCTACACCTTC. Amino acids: CASSYRYRDTPGAGYTF.

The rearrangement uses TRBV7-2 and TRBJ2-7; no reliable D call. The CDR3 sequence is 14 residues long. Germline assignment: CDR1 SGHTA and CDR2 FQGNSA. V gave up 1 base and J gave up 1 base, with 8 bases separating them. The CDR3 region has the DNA TGTGCCAGCAGCTTAGGAGGCCAATCCTACGAGCAGTACTTC. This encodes CASSLGGQSYEQYF.

CDR3 coding DNA: TGTGCCAGCAATATACAGAGGGTTCCCAAAAATGAGCAGTTCTTC. It encodes CASNIQRVPKNEQFF. The V gene is TRBV28, the J gene TRBJ2-1; the D gene is possibly TRBD2 (5 bases). The germline V gene encodes CDR1 MDHEN and CDR2 SYDVKM. The ends were cut back, 7 bases at V and 7 bases at J, with 20 bases in the middle. The CDR3 covers 15 residues.

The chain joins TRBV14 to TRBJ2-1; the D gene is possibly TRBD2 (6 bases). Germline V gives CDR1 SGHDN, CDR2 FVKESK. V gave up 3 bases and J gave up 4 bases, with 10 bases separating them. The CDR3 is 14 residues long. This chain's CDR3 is CASSHRDLYNEQFF. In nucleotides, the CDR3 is TGTGCCAGCAGCCACAGGGACTTATACAATGAGCAGTTCTTC.

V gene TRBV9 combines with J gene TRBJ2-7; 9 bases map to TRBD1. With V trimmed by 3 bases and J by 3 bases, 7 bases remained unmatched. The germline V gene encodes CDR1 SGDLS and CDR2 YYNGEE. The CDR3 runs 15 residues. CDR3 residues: CASSAGGQGFYEQYF. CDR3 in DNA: TGTGCCAGCAGCGCCGGGGGACAGGGTTTCTACGAGCAGTACTTC.

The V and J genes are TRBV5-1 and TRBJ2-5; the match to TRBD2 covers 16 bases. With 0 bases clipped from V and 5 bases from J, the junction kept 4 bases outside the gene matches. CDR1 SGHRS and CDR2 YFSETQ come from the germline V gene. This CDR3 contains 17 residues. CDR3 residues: CASSLDPGLAGGETQYF. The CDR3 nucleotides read TGCGCCAGCAGCTTGGATCCGGGACTAGCGGGAGGGGAGACCCAGTACTTC.

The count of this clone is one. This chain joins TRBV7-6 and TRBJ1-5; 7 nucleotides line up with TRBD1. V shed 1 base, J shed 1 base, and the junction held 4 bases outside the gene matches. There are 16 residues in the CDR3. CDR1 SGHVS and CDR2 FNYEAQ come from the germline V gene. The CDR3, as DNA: TGTGCCAGCAGCTTAGAAGCGACAGGGAGCAATCAGCCCCAGCATTTT. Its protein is CASSLEATGSNQPQHF.

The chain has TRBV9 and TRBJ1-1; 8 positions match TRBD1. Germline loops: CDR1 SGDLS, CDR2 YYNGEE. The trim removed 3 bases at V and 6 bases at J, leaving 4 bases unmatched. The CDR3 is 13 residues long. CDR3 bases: TGTGCCAGCAGCGCGACAGGGGCCGCTGAAGCTTTCTTT. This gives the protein CASSATGAAEAFF.

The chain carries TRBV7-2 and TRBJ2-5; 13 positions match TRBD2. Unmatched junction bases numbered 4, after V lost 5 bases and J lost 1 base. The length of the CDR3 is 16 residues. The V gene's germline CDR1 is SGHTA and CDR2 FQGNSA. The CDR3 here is CASSPGTSGIQETQYF. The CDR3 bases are TGTGCCAGCAGCCCCGGGACTAGCGGGATCCAAGAGACCCAGTACTTC.

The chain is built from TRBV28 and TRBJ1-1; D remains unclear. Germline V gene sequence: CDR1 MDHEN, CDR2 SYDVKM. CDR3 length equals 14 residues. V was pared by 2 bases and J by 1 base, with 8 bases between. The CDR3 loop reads CASSLIQKNTEAFF. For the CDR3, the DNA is TGTGCCAGCAGTTTAATACAGAAGAACACTGAAGCTTTCTTT.

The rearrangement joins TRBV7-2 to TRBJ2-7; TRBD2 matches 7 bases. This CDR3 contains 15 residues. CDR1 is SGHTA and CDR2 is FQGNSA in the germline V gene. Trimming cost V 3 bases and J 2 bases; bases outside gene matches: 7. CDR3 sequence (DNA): TGTGCCAGCAGCTTCTTAGCGGGCCCGGCCTACGAGCAGTACTTC. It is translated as CASSFLAGPAYEQYF.